Each of the 14 T cell receptor beta chains below was sequenced from the same sample in a study of cytomegalovirus exposure and HLA in healthy donors. PCR primers comprised 60 Vbeta and 13 Jbeta primers. Generated by immunoSEQ multiplex PCR, the TCRdb table keeps only in-frame clones and is missing some. The sample holds 140,000 or so clones, approximately 79% seen once. The sequencing input was PBMCs. The origin of the receptors is a female donor in good health and CMV-seronegative.

This chain uses TRBV5-6 with TRBJ2-1; TRBD2 matches 8 bases. CDR1 and CDR2 (germline): SGHDT, YYEEEE. The ends lost 6 bases at V and 4 bases at J; junction bases unmatched: 9. CDR3 size: 15 residues. CDR3 nucleotide sequence: TGTGCCAGCACCCAACCACTAGCGGTGTACAATGAGCAGTTCTTC. Protein product: CASTQPLAVYNEQFF.

This clone was seen a few times. The chain carries TRBV5-8 and TRBJ2-4, with 11 positions matching TRBD1. Trimming at V came to 5 bases and at J to 1 base, leaving 5 bases not matched to a gene. Germline V CDR1 and CDR2: SGHTS, YDEGEE. CDR3 size: 16 residues. The CDR3 loop reads CASRRGQGAAKNIQYF. CDR3 in DNA: TGTGCCAGCAGGAGAGGACAGGGGGCCGCCAAAAACATTCAGTACTTC.

The chain recombines TRBV2 with TRBJ1-2; 7 bases fit TRBD1. V trimming: 11 bases; J trimming: 4 bases; junction bases outside the gene matches: 4. Germline CDR1 reads SNHLY; CDR2 reads FYNNEI. This CDR3 contains 11 residues. The CDR3 nucleotides read TGTGCCGTAAACAGGGGCTATGGCTACACCTTC. This sequence encodes CAVNRGYGYTF.

This clone was recorded a few times. The V and J genes are TRBV7-6 and TRBJ2-7, with 12 bases that match TRBD2. Germline trimming cut 1 base from V and 3 bases from J; bases unmatched to any gene: 7. The V gene's germline CDR1 is SGHVS and CDR2 FNYEAQ. This CDR3 comprises 17 residues. The CDR3 nucleotides are TGTGCCAGCAGCTTAGAGGCTAGCGGGAGGGTGATCTACGAGCAGTACTTC. It specifies CASSLEASGRVIYEQYF. Supplemented by reference TRBV7-6 and TRBJ2-7, the full variable domain reads GAGVSQSPRYKVTKRGQDVALRCDPISGHVSLYWYRQALGQGPEFLTYFNYEAQQDKSGLPNDRFSAERPEGSISTLTIQRTEQRDSAMYRCASSLEASGRVIYEQYFGPGTRLTVT.

The chain joins TRBV28 to TRBJ1-5, with TRBD1 matching 9 bases. This CDR3 has 15 residues. J gave up 2 bases and V 2 bases, and 1 base lay outside the gene matches. CDR1 and CDR2 (germline): MDHEN, SYDVKM. CDR3 amino acids: CASSLDRGGNQPQHF. The DNA for the CDR3 is TGTGCCAGCAGTTTAGACAGGGGGGGCAATCAGCCCCAGCATTTT.

In DNA form, the CDR3 reads TGTGCCAGCAGCTCGACAGGCAACTATGGCTACACCTTC. Its protein is CASSSTGNYGYTF. The gene calls are TRBV5-4 and TRBJ1-2; possibly TRBD1 for D (6 bases). V was pared by 3 bases and J by 2 bases, with 8 bases between. In germline, CDR1 is SGHNT, CDR2 YYREEE (reference sequence). This CDR3 spans 13 amino acids.

The V gene is TRBV6-1, the J gene TRBJ1-1; D remains ambiguous. The germline gives CDR1 MNHNS, CDR2 SASEGT. Trimming shortened V by 5 bases and J by 6 bases, and 10 bases separated the two germline ends. This CDR3 is 12 amino acids long. The CDR3: CASSLPSPEAFF. DNA of the CDR3: TGTGCCAGCAGTTTACCTAGCCCTGAAGCTTTCTTT.

The V gene is TRBV19, the J gene TRBJ2-1, with unresolved D. Germline CDR1 is LNHDA and CDR2 is SQIVND (reference sequence). V was pared by 1 base and J by 5 bases, with 3 bases between. The CDR3 contains 12 residues. The CDR3, as DNA: TGTGCCAGTAGTATAGGTAACAATGAGCAGTTCTTC. Its translation: CASSIGNNEQFF.

The gene calls are TRBV5-1 and TRBJ1-1; D is possibly TRBD1 (5 bases). The CDR3 consists of 14 residues. CDR1 is SGHRS, CDR2 YFSETQ, per germline. V was trimmed by 0 bases and J by 5 bases, leaving 11 bases between them. The DNA for the CDR3 is TGCGCCAGCAGCTTGGCCGTTGGGGCAACTGAAGCTTTCTTT. Protein sequence: CASSLAVGATEAFF.

The chain employs TRBV28 and TRBJ1-2; 9 nucleotides line up with TRBD1. CDR1 MDHEN and CDR2 SYDVKM come from the germline V gene. V lost 5 bases, J lost 4 bases, and 8 bases stayed unmatched. The CDR3 is 15 residues long. CDR3 residues: CASSRLQGATYGYTF. The CDR3 coding sequence is TGTGCCAGCAGTCGACTACAGGGGGCAACCTATGGCTACACCTTC.

The chain combines TRBV6-5 with TRBJ2-7; D gene ambiguous. V lost 2 bases and J 0 bases, leaving 5 bases between the germline ends. Germline V gene sequence: CDR1 MNHEY, CDR2 SVGAGI. CDR3 size: 13 residues. The CDR3 region has the DNA TGTGCCAGCAGTTACGAGGCCTCCTACGAGCAGTACTTC. Amino acids: CASSYEASYEQYF.

The V call is TRBV5-4, the J call TRBJ2-3; 8 bases are a match to TRBD2. CDR3 length equals 16 residues. CDR1 and CDR2 (germline): SGHNT, YYREEE (reference sequence). V lost 2 bases and J lost 4; bases outside the gene matches: 9. The CDR3 spells CASSFPSGSWADTQYF. For the CDR3, the DNA is TGTGCCAGCAGCTTCCCCAGCGGGAGTTGGGCAGATACGCAGTATTTT. Complete variable domain (other parts from reference TRBV5-4 and TRBJ2-3): ETGVTQSPTHLIKTRGQQVTLRCSSQSGHNTVSWYQQALGQGPQFIFQYYREEENGRGNFPPRFSGLQFPNYSSELNVNALELDDSALYLCASSFPSGSWADTQYFGPGTRLTVL.

By frequency in the sample, this clone is medium-sized. This same CDR3 is encoded by further DNA sequences in the sample. V is TRBV19 and J is TRBJ1-1; D might be TRBD1 (6 bases). The V end was cut by 6 bases, the J end by 1 base, with 12 bases between. The CDR3 contains 14 residues. CDR1 is LNHDA and CDR2 is SQIVND in the germline V gene (reference sequence). CDR3 nucleotides: TGTGCCAGTAGCCTACAGGGAAGGAACACTGAAGCTTTCTTT. Translating it yields CASSLQGRNTEAFF.

This chain links TRBV9 with TRBJ2-3, with 8 bases that match TRBD2. The CDR3 sequence is 14 residues long. Germline CDR1 is SGDLS and CDR2 is YYNGEE. V lost 3 bases and J lost 4; bases outside the gene matches: 4. In DNA form, the CDR3 reads TGTGCCAGCAGCGAGGCCGGGGGGGCAGATACGCAGTATTTT. As protein: CASSEAGGADTQYF.